This note documents a single TCR beta chain sequence. This entry comes from a study of control samples from healthy donors and cancer patients. Generated by immunoSEQ multiplex PCR, the TCRdb table keeps only in-frame clones and is missing some. Seen here are under 60,000 clones, 94% observed once, and the top ten hold roughly 4%. Sequences were obtained from blood. The receptor's source is a man in his thirties or forties in good health.

CDR3 in amino acids: CAASTSGGPDTQYF. CDR3 nucleotide sequence: TGTGCCGCCTCGACTAGCGGGGGACCAGATACGCAGTATTTT. The chain uses TRBV6-5 and TRBJ2-3; TRBD2 aligns across 12 bases. CDR3 length equals 14 residues. J lost 4 bases, V lost 11 bases, and 7 bases had no gene match. Germline V lookup: CDR1 MNHEY, CDR2 SVGAGI.